This T cell receptor (beta chain) was documented in a study of blood T cell repertoires in COVID-19. Study summary: Material from acute and convalescent COVID-19 was sourced from the United States, Italy and Spain.

Seattle patient enrollment occurred during active infection, with longitudinal follow-up thereafter. As processed by the authors: Amplification of reference gene primers provided the estimated nucleated cell counts. This table comes from immunoSEQ multiplex PCR, and its TCRdb copy is limited to in-frame clones, with some not included. V and J calls and clone size are given by that table; D and trimming were obtained from the DNA. The data contain 190,000 or so clones, around four fifths of them singletons. V was cut by 3 bases and J by 0 bases, with 11 bases left in between. From germline, CDR1 is LNHDA and CDR2 SQIVND (reference sequence). The CDR3 contains 15 residues.

The TCR was taken from a man aged 55 to 70 with COVID-19, enrolled during active disease. The sequenced material came from peripheral blood. The gene calls are TRBV19 and TRBJ1-1, with D hard to call. The CDR3 DNA is TGTGCCAGTAGTATTTACGCAGGTATGAACACTGAAGCTTTCTTT. Translated, it gives CASSIYAGMNTEAFF.